Detailed here is one T cell receptor (beta chain). This sample is part of a study of shared clonotypes between healthy human individuals. Some clones are missing from TCRdb's copy, which holds only in-frame ones; the method was immunoSEQ multiplex PCR. The sample includes more than 2 million clones, more than 90% seen only once; the top ten take roughly 0.13%. This TCR derives from a man aged 18 to 30 in good health. What was sequenced was naive CD4+ T cells sorted from blood. Sample subset: CD45RA+ positively selected.

CDR3 bases: TGTGCCAGCAGCTTACCGCCTCAGGGGGCTGGAAACACCATATATTTT. Protein sequence: CASSLPPQGAGNTIYF. The rearrangement joins TRBV7-2 to TRBJ1-3, with 7 bases fitting TRBD1. Germline V CDR1 and CDR2: SGHTA, FQGNSA. The J segment lost 2 bases and the V segment lost 2 bases, leaving 6 bases of the junction unmatched. CDR3 length: 16 residues.